These 8 T cell receptor beta chains originate from one sample sequenced in a study of T cell responses to AZD1222 COVID-19 vaccine. The assay was immunoSEQ multiplex PCR, and TCRdb's table has in-frame clones only and misses some. The sample consists of about 180,000 clones, 88% of them appearing once. This specimen was peripheral blood, taken on day 0 of AZD1222 vaccination. The receptors here all came from an adult in good health.

The chain is built from TRBV7-2 and TRBJ1-5; 8 bases align to TRBD1. There are 17 residues in the CDR3. V lost 5 bases to trimming and J lost 0 bases; unmatched junction nucleotides: 9. Germline-derived CDR1 and CDR2 are SGHTA and FQGNSA. The CDR3 loop reads CASSPGTGVPSNQPQHF. CDR3 DNA sequence: TGTGCCAGCAGCCCCGGGACAGGTGTACCTAGCAATCAGCCCCAGCATTTT.

The V and J genes are TRBV29-1 and TRBJ1-6, with TRBD1 matching 9 bases. The CDR3 is made up of 15 amino acids. Germline assignment: CDR1 SQVTM and CDR2 ANQGSEA. V was clipped by 6 bases and J by 7 bases; unmatched bases: 10. This CDR3 is CSVATGGPGNSPLHF. The CDR3 bases are TGCAGCGTCGCCACAGGGGGCCCGGGAAATTCACCCCTCCACTTT. The variable domain in full, with the rest retrieved from reference TRBV29-1 and TRBJ1-6, is SAVISQKPSRDICQRGTSLTIQCQVDSQVTMMFWYRQQPGQSLTLIATANQGSEATYESGFVIDKFPISRPNLTFSTLTVSNMSPEDSSIYLCSVATGGPGNSPLHFGNGTRLTVT.

The chain recombines TRBV11-2 with TRBJ1-5, with 8 bases matching TRBD1. This CDR3 has 16 amino acids. V shed 5 bases, J shed 1 base, and the junction held 7 bases outside the gene matches. Germline V gene sequence: CDR1 SGHAT, CDR2 FQNNGV. CDR3 nucleotide sequence: TGTGCCAGCAGCCTCGGACAGGGCTGGAGCAATCAGCCCCAGCATTTT. It specifies CASSLGQGWSNQPQHF.

The rearrangement uses TRBV4-2 and TRBJ2-7; D call uncertain. CDR1 is LGHNA, CDR2 YNFKEQ, per germline. V dropped 2 bases and J dropped 7 bases, with 12 bases sitting between them. This CDR3 is built from 13 residues. The CDR3 DNA reads TGTGCCAGCAGCCAAAATCGTCTAGAGGAGCAGTACTTC. Amino acids: CASSQNRLEEQYF.

The chain links TRBV10-2 to TRBJ1-5; D is possibly TRBD1 (5 bases). Trimming pared 2 bases from V and 0 bases from J, leaving 5 bases between. This CDR3 spans 14 amino acids. Looked up from germline, CDR1 is WSHSY and CDR2 is SAAADI. CDR3 sequence: CASSETGSNQPQHF. The DNA of the CDR3 is TGCGCCAGCAGTGAGACAGGTAGCAATCAGCCCCAGCATTTT.

The chain has TRBV6-5 and TRBJ2-7, with D maybe TRBD1 (5 bases). The V gene's germline CDR1 is MNHEY and CDR2 SVGAGI. Between the trimmed V and J ends, which lost 5 bases and 3 bases, there was a span of 11 bases. CDR3 length: 13 amino acids. CDR3 amino acids: CASSRDSFYEQYF. CDR3 DNA sequence: TGTGCCAGCAGTCGTGACAGCTTCTACGAGCAGTACTTC.

The chain carries TRBV19 and TRBJ2-7; D may be TRBD1 (6 bases). The germline V gene encodes CDR1 LNHDA and CDR2 SQIVND (reference sequence). The CDR3 sequence is 13 residues long. Trimming removed 6 bases at V and 2 bases at J, with 11 bases between. Here the CDR3 reads CASSFGQTYEQYF. The CDR3 DNA reads TGTGCCAGTAGCTTTGGACAGACCTACGAGCAGTACTTC.

The chain is built from TRBV7-3 and TRBJ2-1; possibly TRBD2 for D (6 bases). CDR1 is SGHTA, CDR2 FQGTGA, per germline. The CDR3 length is 14 residues. Trimming shortened V by 2 bases and J by 3 bases, and 8 bases separated the two germline ends. In DNA form, the CDR3 reads TGTGCCAGCAGCTTAGGGGGGAACTACAATGAGCAGTTCTTC. Amino acid sequence: CASSLGGNYNEQFF. Full variable domain (remainder filled in from reference TRBV7-3 and TRBJ2-1): GAGVSQTPSNKVTEKGKYVELRCDPISGHTALYWYRQSLGQGPEFLIYFQGTGAADDSGLPNDRFFAVRPEGSVSTLKIQRTERGDSAVYLCASSLGGNYNEQFFGPGTRLTVL.